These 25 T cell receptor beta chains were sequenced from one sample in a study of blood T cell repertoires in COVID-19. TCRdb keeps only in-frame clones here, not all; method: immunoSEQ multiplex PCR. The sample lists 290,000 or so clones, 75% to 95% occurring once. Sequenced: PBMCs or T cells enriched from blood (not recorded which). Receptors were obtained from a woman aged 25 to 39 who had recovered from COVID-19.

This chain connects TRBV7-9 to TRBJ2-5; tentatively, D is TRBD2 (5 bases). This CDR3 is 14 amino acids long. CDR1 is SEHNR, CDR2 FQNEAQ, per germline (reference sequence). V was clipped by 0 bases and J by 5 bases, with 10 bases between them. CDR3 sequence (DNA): TGTGCCAGCAGCTTAGCGAGCGGTTATGAGACCCAGTACTTC. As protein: CASSLASGYETQYF.

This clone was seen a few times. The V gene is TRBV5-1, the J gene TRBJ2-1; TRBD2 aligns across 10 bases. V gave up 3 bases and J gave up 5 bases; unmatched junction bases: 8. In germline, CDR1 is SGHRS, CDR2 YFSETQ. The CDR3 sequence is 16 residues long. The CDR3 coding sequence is TGCGCCAGCAGCTGGCCGAGCGGGAGGGCCGACAATGAGCAGTTCTTC. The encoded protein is CASSWPSGRADNEQFF. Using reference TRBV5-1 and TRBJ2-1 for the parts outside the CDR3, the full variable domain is KAGVTQTPRYLIKTRGQQVTLSCSPISGHRSVSWYQQTPGQGLQFLFEYFSETQRNKGNFPGRFSGRQFSNSRSEMNVSTLELGDSALYLCASSWPSGRADNEQFFGPGTRLTVL.

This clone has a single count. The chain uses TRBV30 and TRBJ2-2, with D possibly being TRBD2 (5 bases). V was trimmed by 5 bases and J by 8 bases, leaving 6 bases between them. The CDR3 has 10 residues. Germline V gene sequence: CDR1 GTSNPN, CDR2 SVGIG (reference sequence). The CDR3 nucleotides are TGTGCCTGGGGGAGAGGGGAGCTGTTTTTT. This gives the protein CAWGRGELFF.

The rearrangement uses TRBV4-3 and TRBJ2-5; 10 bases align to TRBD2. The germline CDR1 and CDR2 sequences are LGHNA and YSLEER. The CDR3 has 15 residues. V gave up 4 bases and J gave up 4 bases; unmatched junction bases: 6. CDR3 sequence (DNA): TGCGCCAGCAGCCCAACTAGCGGGGCTAGAGAGACCCAGTACTTC. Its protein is CASSPTSGARETQYF.

The CDR3 nucleotides are TGCGCCAGCAGCCAGGGACAGGGGATGGCCAAAAACATTCAGTACTTC. It translates to CASSQGQGMAKNIQYF. The chain is built from TRBV5-1 and TRBJ2-4, with TRBD1 matching over 10 bases. Unmatched junction bases numbered 5, after V lost 4 bases and J lost 1 base. This CDR3 is built from 16 residues. Germline CDR1 is SGHRS and CDR2 is YFSETQ.

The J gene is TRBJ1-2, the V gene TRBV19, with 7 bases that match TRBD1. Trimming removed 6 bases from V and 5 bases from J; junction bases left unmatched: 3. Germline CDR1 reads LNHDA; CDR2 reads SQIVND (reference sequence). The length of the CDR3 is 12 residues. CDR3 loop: CASRTGRYGYTF. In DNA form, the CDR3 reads TGTGCCAGTAGGACAGGGAGGTATGGCTACACCTTC.

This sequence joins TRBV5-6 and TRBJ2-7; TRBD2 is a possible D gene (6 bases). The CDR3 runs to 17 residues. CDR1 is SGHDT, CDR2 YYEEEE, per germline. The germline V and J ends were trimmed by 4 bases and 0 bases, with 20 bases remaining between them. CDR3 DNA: TGTGCCAGCAGCCGCGGGACGGACTATTTCTACTCCTACGAGCAGTACTTC. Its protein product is CASSRGTDYFYSYEQYF.

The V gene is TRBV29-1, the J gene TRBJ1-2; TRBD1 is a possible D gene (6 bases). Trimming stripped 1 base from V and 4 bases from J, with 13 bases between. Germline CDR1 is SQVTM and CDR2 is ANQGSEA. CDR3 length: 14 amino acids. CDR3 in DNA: TGCAGCGTTGAAGGGACAGTTACCATCTATGGCTACACCTTC. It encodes CSVEGTVTIYGYTF.

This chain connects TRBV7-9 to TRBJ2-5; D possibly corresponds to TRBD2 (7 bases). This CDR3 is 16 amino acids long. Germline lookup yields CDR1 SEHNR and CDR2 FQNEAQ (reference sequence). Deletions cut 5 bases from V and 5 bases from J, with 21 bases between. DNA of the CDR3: TGTGCCAGCAGCCCGGGGGCCGCGGGAGAGGCGGAGACCCAGTACTTC. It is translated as CASSPGAAGEAETQYF.

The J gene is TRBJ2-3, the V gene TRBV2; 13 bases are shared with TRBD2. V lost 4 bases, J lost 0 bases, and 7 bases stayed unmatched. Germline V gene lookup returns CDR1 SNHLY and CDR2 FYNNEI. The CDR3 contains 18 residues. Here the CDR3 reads CASSATSGRFSSTDTQYF. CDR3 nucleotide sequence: TGTGCCAGCAGTGCGACTAGCGGGAGGTTTTCTAGCACAGATACGCAGTATTTT.

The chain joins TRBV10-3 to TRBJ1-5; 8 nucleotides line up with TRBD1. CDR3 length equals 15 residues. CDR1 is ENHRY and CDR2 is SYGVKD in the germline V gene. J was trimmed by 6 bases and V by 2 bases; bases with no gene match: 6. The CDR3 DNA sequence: TGTGCCATCAGTGAGGAGGCAGGGGGCGGTCAGCCCCAGCATTTT. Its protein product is CAISEEAGGGQPQHF.

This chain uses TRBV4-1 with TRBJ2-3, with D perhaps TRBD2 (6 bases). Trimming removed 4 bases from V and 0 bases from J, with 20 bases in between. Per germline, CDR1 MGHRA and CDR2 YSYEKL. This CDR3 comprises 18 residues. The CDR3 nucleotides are TGCGCCAGCAGCCGGGAGGCGACCGGGGGTACTAGCACAGATACGCAGTATTTT. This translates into CASSREATGGTSTDTQYF.

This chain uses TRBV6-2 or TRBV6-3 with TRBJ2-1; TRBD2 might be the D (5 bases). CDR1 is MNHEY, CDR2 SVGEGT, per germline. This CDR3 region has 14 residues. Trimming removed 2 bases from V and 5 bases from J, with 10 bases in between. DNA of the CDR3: TGTGCCAGCAGTTACGGAGGCTTAAACAATGAGCAGTTCTTC. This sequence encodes CASSYGGLNNEQFF.

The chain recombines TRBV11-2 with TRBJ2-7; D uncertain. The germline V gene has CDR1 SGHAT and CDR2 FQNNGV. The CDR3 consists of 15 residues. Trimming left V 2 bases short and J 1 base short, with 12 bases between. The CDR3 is CASSLSDRSSYEQYF. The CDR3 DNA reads TGTGCCAGCAGCTTAAGCGATCGATCTTCCTACGAGCAGTACTTC.

Written as DNA, the CDR3 is TGTGCCAGCAGCAATTTCTGGCGGTACGAGCAGTACTTC. This gives the protein CASSNFWRYEQYF. The chain is built from TRBV7-2 and TRBJ2-7; no definite D call. The CDR3 loop spans 13 amino acids. Germline V lookup: CDR1 SGHTA, CDR2 FQGNSA. The germline V and J ends were trimmed by 5 bases and 4 bases, with 12 bases remaining between them. The whole variable domain, filled in from reference TRBV7-2 and TRBJ2-7, reads GAGVSQSPSNKVTEKGKDVELRCDPISGHTALYWYRQSLGQGLEFLIYFQGNSAPDKSGLPSDRFSAERTGGSVSTLTIQRTQQEDSAVYLCASSNFWRYEQYFGPGTRLTVT.

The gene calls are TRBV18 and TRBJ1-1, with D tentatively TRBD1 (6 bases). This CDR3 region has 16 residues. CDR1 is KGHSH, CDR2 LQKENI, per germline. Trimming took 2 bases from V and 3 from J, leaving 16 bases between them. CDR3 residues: CASSPWQGQRDTEAFF. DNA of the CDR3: TGTGCCAGCTCACCATGGCAGGGACAAAGGGACACTGAAGCTTTCTTT.

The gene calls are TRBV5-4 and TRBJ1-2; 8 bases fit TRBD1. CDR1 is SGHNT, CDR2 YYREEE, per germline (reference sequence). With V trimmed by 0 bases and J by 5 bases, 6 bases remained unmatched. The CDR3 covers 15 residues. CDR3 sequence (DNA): TGTGCCAGCAGCTTGGGGCAGGGGGCTTGGTATGGCTACACCTTC. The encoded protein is CASSLGQGAWYGYTF.

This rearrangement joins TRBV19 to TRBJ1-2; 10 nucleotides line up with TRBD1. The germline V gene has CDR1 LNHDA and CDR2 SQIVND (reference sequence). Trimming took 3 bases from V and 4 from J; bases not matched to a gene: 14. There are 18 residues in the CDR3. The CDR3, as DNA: TGTGCCAGTAGTATTGGGAATCGACAGGGGGCCCACATCTATGGCTACACCTTC. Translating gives CASSIGNRQGAHIYGYTF.

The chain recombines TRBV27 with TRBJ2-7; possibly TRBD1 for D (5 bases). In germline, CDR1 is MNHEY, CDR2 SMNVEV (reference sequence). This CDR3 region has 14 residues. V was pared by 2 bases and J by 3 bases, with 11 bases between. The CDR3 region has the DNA TGTGCCAGCAGTTTAAAGGGGTCGGTCTACGAGCAGTACTTC. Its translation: CASSLKGSVYEQYF.

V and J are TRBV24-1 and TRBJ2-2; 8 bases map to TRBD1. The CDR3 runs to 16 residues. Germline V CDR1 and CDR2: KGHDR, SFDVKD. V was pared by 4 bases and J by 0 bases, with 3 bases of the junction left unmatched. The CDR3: CATSDPGQANTGELFF. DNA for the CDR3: TGTGCCACCAGTGACCCGGGACAGGCGAACACCGGGGAGCTGTTTTTT.

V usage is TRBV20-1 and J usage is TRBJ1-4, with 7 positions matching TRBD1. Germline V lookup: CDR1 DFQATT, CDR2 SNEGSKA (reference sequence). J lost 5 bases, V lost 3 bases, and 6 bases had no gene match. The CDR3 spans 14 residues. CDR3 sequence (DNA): TGCAGTGCTAGTACGACAGGGATCAATGAAAAACTGTTTTTT. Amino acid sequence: CSASTTGINEKLFF.

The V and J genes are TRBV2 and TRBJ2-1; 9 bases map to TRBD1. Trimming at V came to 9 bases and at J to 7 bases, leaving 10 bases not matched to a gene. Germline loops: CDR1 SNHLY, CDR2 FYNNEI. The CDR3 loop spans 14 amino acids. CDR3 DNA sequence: TGTGCCAGGGGGGCCGGGACAGGGACGAATGAGCAGTTCTTC. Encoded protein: CARGAGTGTNEQFF.

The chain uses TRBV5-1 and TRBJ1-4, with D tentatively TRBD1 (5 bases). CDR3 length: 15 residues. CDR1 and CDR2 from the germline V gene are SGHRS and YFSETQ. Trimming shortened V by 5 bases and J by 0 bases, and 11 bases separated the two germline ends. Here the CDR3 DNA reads TGCGCCAGCAGTAACACAGGAGCAACTAATGAAAAACTGTTTTTT. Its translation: CASSNTGATNEKLFF.

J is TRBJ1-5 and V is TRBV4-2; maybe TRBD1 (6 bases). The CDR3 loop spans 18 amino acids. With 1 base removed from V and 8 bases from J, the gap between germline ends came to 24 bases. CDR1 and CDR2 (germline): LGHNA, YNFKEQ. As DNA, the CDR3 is TGTGCCAGCAGCCAAGGATCGGGACATCCCAGAGAAGTTGAGCCCCAGCATTTT. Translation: CASSQGSGHPREVEPQHF.

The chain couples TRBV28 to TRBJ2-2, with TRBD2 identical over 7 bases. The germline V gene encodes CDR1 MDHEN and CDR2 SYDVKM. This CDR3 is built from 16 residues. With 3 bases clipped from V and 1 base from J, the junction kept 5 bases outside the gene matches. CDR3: CASSFGGSGNTGELFF. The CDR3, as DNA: TGTGCCAGCAGTTTCGGCGGGAGTGGGAACACCGGGGAGCTGTTTTTT. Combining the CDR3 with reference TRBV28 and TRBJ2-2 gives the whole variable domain DVKVTQSSRYLVKRTGEKVFLECVQDMDHENMFWYRQDPGLGLRLIYFSYDVKMKEKGDIPEGYSVSREKKERFSLILESASTNQTSMYLCASSFGGSGNTGELFFGEGSRLTVL.